The entry below gives a single T cell receptor (beta chain) sequence along with its context. Its cognate antigen is unknown. This specimen belongs to a study of neurological immune-mediated disorders. This CDR3 has 16 residues. Germline assignment: CDR1 DFQATT and CDR2 SNEGSKA (reference sequence). The germline V and J ends were trimmed by 0 bases and 4 bases, with 17 bases remaining between them. A 10-nucleotide random UMI tagged transcripts in template-switch 5'RACE cDNA synthesis. Each sequencing run yielded over 160 million TCR-beta sequences from 15-18 subjects. TCRdb analysed the 5' RACE reads with MiXCR anew, one entry per CDR3 protein. The table records approximately 40,000 distinct CDR3 sequences, about 14% of them present only once. Whole-study results and caveats: Because no CDR3 amino acid sequences were shared across subjects by expanded clones, private repertoires were suggested in all groups.

Sorted libraries were derived from approximately 990,000 CD4+ or CD8+ T cells. Sequencing was done on a sample of CD4+ T cells from blood. This receptor was obtained from a woman aged 55-70 years with HTLV-1-associated myelopathy (HAM/TSP). V and J are TRBV20-1 and TRBJ2-3; weak D call: TRBD2 (6 bases). CDR3 residues: CSARDMAGWPPDTQYF. Written as DNA, the CDR3 is TGCAGTGCTAGAGATATGGCGGGGTGGCCACCAGATACGCAGTATTTT.